Listed below are T cell receptor beta chains from one sample, sequenced in a study of T cell repertoires in cytomegalovirus infection. TCRdb reprocessed the reads via MiXCR and lists one record per CDR3 protein. The table shows almost 500,000 distinct CDR3 sequences, with around 10% occurring only once. The sequenced sample consisted of PBMCs. The receptor set was obtained from a human donor in good health (CMV status not recorded). Some clones in this sample may be carry-over from other donors' samples. CDR3s include the opening cysteine and the closing phenylalanine or tryptophan. The D gene is left open where the match is weak. Size tells how often a clone was seen (once, few, many) or the class of an expanded clone, and some rows leave it out.

.	TRBV20-1	TRBJ1-1	few	TGCAGTGCCATTAGGTCCCCGCAGAACACTGAAGCTTTCTTT	CSAIRSPQNTEAFF
.	TRBV28	TRBJ2-5	.	TGCTGTTCTGCCCCGAGCCCGGACAGAGGAGCGACCCGGTACTTC	CCSAPSPDRGATRYF
TRBD1	TRBV12-3/TRBV12-4	TRBJ2-2	few	TGTGCCAGCGCCTCCGGGACAGTCACCGGGGAGCTGTTTTTT	CASASGTVTGELFF
.	TRBV28	TRBJ1-5	.	TGTGCCAGCAGGGGTGGGGGCTCCCAGCATTTT	CASRGGGSQHF
.	TRBV28	TRBJ1-6	.	TGTGCCAGCAGTTTATCGGGGTGGGGGATCTATAATTCACCCCTCCACTTT	CASSLSGWGIYNSPLHF
TRBD2	TRBV7-2	TRBJ2-1	.	TGTGCCAGCAGCGCCGGACTAGCGGAGCCTTTCCAGTTCTTC	CASSAGLAEPFQFF
.	TRBV7-2	TRBJ2-2	many	TGTGCCAGCAGCTTAGGGGGGATCGCCACCGGGGAGCTGTTTTTT	CASSLGGIATGELFF
.	TRBV15	TRBJ1-1	many	TGTGCCACCAGCAGAGACCTCAGGGAACCGAACACTGAAGCTTTCTTT	CATSRDLREPNTEAFF
TRBD1	TRBV12-3/TRBV12-4	TRBJ2-5	.	TGTGCCAGCAGTCTCGATCGGACAGGGGGACAGGAGACCCAGTACTTC	CASSLDRTGGQETQYF
.	TRBV9	TRBJ2-7	.	TGTGCCAGCAGCGTAGAGGGACGGTACGAGCAGTACTTC	CASSVEGRYEQYF
.	TRBV7-2	TRBJ2-5	many	TGTGCCAGCAGCTTAGAGTTGGTTTCCGAGACCCAGTACTTC	CASSLELVSETQYF
.	TRBV3-1	TRBJ2-2	few	TGTGCCAGCAGCCAAGATAGGAGGGTCTTGAGCGGGTTATCGCCCGGGGAGCTGTTTTTT	CASSQDRRVLSGLSPGELFF
TRBD1	TRBV6-5	TRBJ2-5	many	TGTGCCAGCAGGCGGGACAGGGGGCAGGAGACCCAGTACTTC	CASRRDRGQETQYF
.	TRBV12-3/TRBV12-4	TRBJ1-6	many	TGTGCCAGCACCACAGGTGCCCCGGCGTCACCCCTCCACTTT	CASTTGAPASPLHF
TRBD2	TRBV10-3	TRBJ2-3	many	TGTGCCATCAGTGAACAGCGGGGGAAGGGGTACAAGTTCGCGGATACGCAGTATTTT	CAISEQRGKGYKFADTQYF
.	TRBV29-1	TRBJ1-2	few	TGCAGCGTTCCTACACCCTATGGCTACACCTTC	CSVPTPYGYTF
TRBD2	TRBV4-2	TRBJ2-1	many	TGTGCCAGCAGCCAAGAAACTAGCGGGAGCCCCTACAATGAGCAGTTCTTC	CASSQETSGSPYNEQFF
.	TRBV5-6	TRBJ1-5	few	TGTGCCAGCAGCTTATTCAGCAATCAGCCCCAGCATTTT	CASSLFSNQPQHF
.	TRBV12-3/TRBV12-4	TRBJ1-5	many	TGTGCCACTAACTCAGGGAATGGTCAGCCCCAGCATTTT	CATNSGNGQPQHF
TRBD1	TRBV3-1	TRBJ2-1	few	TGTGCCAGCAGCCAAGGACAGGGTTTGCTCAATGAGCAGTTCTTC	CASSQGQGLLNEQFF
.	TRBV6-6	TRBJ2-7	many	TGTGCCAGCAGTTTAGACATCCTCAGCCACGAGCAGTACTTC	CASSLDILSHEQYF
.	TRBV12-3/TRBV12-4	TRBJ2-3	many	TGTGCCAGCAGCCACAGGGTAGATACGCAGTATTTT	CASSHRVDTQYF
.	TRBV7-8	TRBJ2-7	many	TGTGCCAGCAGCCCCAACCCAGGGTTCCTAGGTGAGCAGTACTTC	CASSPNPGFLGEQYF
TRBD1	TRBV7-7	TRBJ2-5	.	TGTGCTAGCAGCTTATCAGGGACAGGGAAAGAGACCCAGTACTTC	CASSLSGTGKETQYF